The next 9 T cell receptor beta chains were all read from a single sample in a study of T-cell reconstitution after alpha-beta-depleted transplantation in children. Molecular barcoding with unique molecular identifiers was used for the TCRbeta library. TCRdb recomputed calls from the PCR reads with MiXCR, one row per CDR3 protein. This repertoire shows about 690,000 distinct CDR3 sequences, approximately 15% found once; its top ten account for about 1.1%. The specimen comprised PBMCs from the stem cell graft donor, sampled from the stem cell graft. These receptor sequences come from a human donor who donated a stem cell graft to a child with acute myeloid leukemia.

This clonotype was observed many times. This CDR3 reads CASSLGLLTQYEQYF. The CDR3 DNA reads TGTGCCAGCAGCTTGGGGCTTCTAACCCAATACGAGCAGTACTTC. The chain employs TRBV5-6 and TRBJ2-7; D remains ambiguous. Germline assignment: CDR1 SGHDT and CDR2 YYEEEE. This CDR3 has 15 residues. Trimming took 0 bases from V and 4 from J, leaving 14 bases between them.

This clonotype was detected ten times or more. V and J are TRBV5-1 and TRBJ1-1, with D perhaps matching TRBD1 (6 bases). The CDR3 totals 14 residues. Per germline, CDR1 SGHRS and CDR2 YFSETQ. With 5 bases removed from V and 4 bases from J, the gap between germline ends came to 15 bases. CDR3 bases: TGCGCCAGCAGACAGGGCTTTCAGAGCACTGAAGCTTTCTTT. It yields the protein CASRQGFQSTEAFF.

The chain recombines TRBV24-1 with TRBJ2-3, with 12 bases aligning to TRBD2. Germline-derived CDR1 and CDR2 are KGHDR and SFDVKD. After removal of 5 bases from V and 0 bases from J, the junction contained 8 bases not matched to a gene. CDR3 length: 18 amino acids. CDR3 amino acids: CATSAGLAGGTSTDTQYF. CDR3 sequence (DNA): TGTGCCACCAGTGCAGGGCTAGCGGGGGGGACTAGCACAGATACGCAGTATTTT.

There are a few counts of this clonotype. This rearrangement joins TRBV5-1 to TRBJ1-2, with a tentative D call TRBD1 (5 bases). Germline CDR1 SGHRS, CDR2 YFSETQ. Trimming removed 1 base from V and 2 bases from J, with 12 bases in between. CDR3 length: 15 amino acids. The CDR3 region is CASSLWETANYGYTF. The CDR3 region has the DNA TGCGCCAGCAGCTTGTGGGAGACAGCCAACTATGGCTACACCTTC.

This clonotype was found many times. The chain has TRBV20-1 and TRBJ2-5; possibly TRBD1 for D (6 bases). Trimming cost V 1 base and J 7 bases, with 13 bases left between them. The CDR3 spans 13 residues. Looked up from germline, CDR1 is DFQATT and CDR2 is SNEGSKA (reference sequence). This chain's CDR3 is CSARAPQQGTQYF. The CDR3 nucleotides read TGCAGTGCTAGAGCCCCACAACAGGGGACCCAGTACTTC.

This chain uses TRBV20-1 with TRBJ1-1; tentatively, D is TRBD1 (5 bases). Germline CDR1 and CDR2: DFQATT and SNEGSKA (reference sequence). The CDR3 has 15 residues. The V end lost 0 bases, the J end lost 3 bases, and 14 bases lay between the germline ends. CDR3 loop: CSARDRRRDYTEAFF. CDR3 DNA sequence: TGCAGTGCTAGAGATCGCCGCAGGGACTACACTGAAGCTTTCTTT.

The rearrangement links TRBV5-1 to TRBJ2-1; TRBD2 aligns across 7 bases. Germline assignment: CDR1 SGHRS and CDR2 YFSETQ. V lost 6 bases, J lost 0 bases, and 3 bases stayed unmatched. This CDR3 has 14 amino acids. CDR3 residues: CASTSGGSYNEQFF. CDR3 sequence (DNA): TGCGCCAGCACCTCGGGGGGCTCCTACAATGAGCAGTTCTTC.

The CDR3, as DNA: TGTGCCAGCAGCACAGACAGGAGCCTACAAGAGACCCAGTACTTC. This encodes CASSTDRSLQETQYF. This chain links TRBV7-8 with TRBJ2-5, with a possible D match to TRBD1 (6 bases). The CDR3 is 15 residues long. The V and J ends lost 5 bases and 2 bases respectively, with 15 bases between them. Germline V gives CDR1 SGHVS, CDR2 FQNEAQ. The entire variable domain, with the rest obtained from reference TRBV7-8 and TRBJ2-5, is as follows: GAGVSQSPRYKVAKRGQDVALRCDPISGHVSLFWYQQALGQGPEFLTYFQNEAQLDKSGLPSDRFFAERPEGSVSTLKIQRTQQEDSAVYLCASSTDRSLQETQYFGPGTRLLVL.

This clonotype was found many times. The chain carries TRBV20-1 and TRBJ1-1; D remains unclear. Trimming took 5 bases from V and 3 from J, leaving 13 bases between them. This CDR3 spans 13 amino acids. CDR1 and CDR2 from the germline V gene are DFQATT and SNEGSKA (reference sequence). In DNA, the CDR3 is TGCAGTGCTGGCGACCGGGAGGACACTGAAGCTTTCTTT. Translation: CSAGDREDTEAFF.